The 9 T cell receptor beta chains listed next were all sequenced from one sample in a study of blood T cell repertoires in COVID-19. The repertoire was sequenced with immunoSEQ multiplex PCR; TCRdb's copy has only in-frame clones and lacks some. The data contain about 46,000 clones, about 89% of them singletons. The specimen sequenced was peripheral blood. These receptor sequences come from a human donor in a cohort sampled during active COVID-19.

This rearrangement joins TRBV10-1 to TRBJ2-1; 10 nucleotides match TRBD2. The CDR3 length is 18 residues. CDR1 is WNHNN and CDR2 is SYGVQD in the germline V gene (reference sequence). V shed 0 bases, J shed 0 bases, and the junction held 5 bases outside the gene matches. The CDR3 here is CASSESVAGGRSYNEQFF. CDR3 coding DNA: TGCGCCAGCAGTGAGTCGGTAGCGGGAGGCCGCTCCTACAATGAGCAGTTCTTC.

This sequence joins TRBV7-6 and TRBJ1-1, with 9 bases fitting TRBD1. Trimming cost V 5 bases and J 0 bases; bases outside gene matches: 4. The germline gives CDR1 SGHVS, CDR2 FNYEAQ. CDR3 length: 15 amino acids. The CDR3 spells CASSAGQGLNTEAFF. The CDR3 bases are TGTGCCAGCAGCGCCGGACAGGGGCTGAACACTGAAGCTTTCTTT.

This clone was counted a few times. The chain employs TRBV19 and TRBJ1-2; weak D call: TRBD1 (5 bases). Germline V lookup: CDR1 LNHDA, CDR2 SQIVND (reference sequence). V was trimmed by 3 bases and J by 2 bases, leaving 7 bases between them. There are 13 residues in the CDR3. CDR3 sequence reads: CASSMTENYGYTF. CDR3 DNA: TGTGCCAGTAGTATGACAGAGAACTATGGCTACACCTTC.

The genes are TRBV25-1 and TRBJ2-2, with D possibly being TRBD2 (6 bases). Germline lookup yields CDR1 MGHDK and CDR2 SYGVNS. Trimming cost V 6 bases and J 6 bases, with 20 bases left between them. This CDR3 spans 16 amino acids. The CDR3 loop reads CASSGSPGVYAGELFF. In DNA, the CDR3 is TGTGCCAGCAGCGGATCCCCGGGAGTTTACGCCGGGGAGCTGTTTTTT.

This sequence joins TRBV4-1 and TRBJ1-4; no clear D. The length of the CDR3 is 16 residues. Germline V lookup: CDR1 MGHRA, CDR2 YSYEKL. V lost 2 bases and J 7 bases, leaving 17 bases between the germline ends. This CDR3 reads CASSQQRIVAFEKLFF. CDR3 nucleotide sequence: TGCGCCAGCAGCCAACAGAGGATTGTTGCGTTTGAAAAACTGTTTTTT.

The V gene is TRBV28, the J gene TRBJ2-3; no clear D. Trimming shortened V by 2 bases and J by 2 bases, and 8 bases separated the two germline ends. The CDR3 extends over 14 amino acids. The germline V gene encodes CDR1 MDHEN and CDR2 SYDVKM. CDR3 region: CASSLEVSTDTQYF. The CDR3 nucleotides read TGTGCCAGCAGTTTAGAGGTCTCCACAGATACGCAGTATTTT.

This clone was seen once. J is TRBJ2-7 and V is TRBV3-1 (or the pseudogene TRBV3-2); a weak D match, TRBD1 (5 bases). Trimming pared 0 bases from V and 3 bases from J, leaving 6 bases between. Germline lookup yields CDR1 LGHDT and CDR2 YNNKEL (reference sequence). The CDR3 runs 13 residues. CDR3 nucleotide sequence: TGTGCCAGCAGCCAAGAAACAGGCTACGAGCAGTACTTC. As protein: CASSQETGYEQYF.

The rearrangement uses TRBV7-2 and TRBJ1-3; a weak D match, TRBD1 (5 bases). V lost 5 bases to trimming and J lost 4 bases, with 15 bases between them. The CDR3 covers 15 residues. Germline lookup yields CDR1 SGHTA and CDR2 FQGNSA. Written as DNA, the CDR3 is TGTGCCAGCAGCATCGACAGAAAGGACGGAAACACCATATATTTT. This encodes CASSIDRKDGNTIYF.

The gene calls are TRBV18 and TRBJ2-3; 7 bases are a match to TRBD1. This CDR3 spans 13 amino acids. The junction had 7 bases not matched to a gene; V was cut back by 4 bases and J by 9 bases. The germline gives CDR1 KGHSH, CDR2 LQKENI. The CDR3 is CASSLGRQGTQYF. The CDR3 coding sequence is TGTGCCAGCTCACTTGGGAGACAGGGCACGCAGTATTTT.